Below are 19 T cell receptor beta chains sequenced from a single sample in a study of OX40 agonist ivuxolimab in advanced cancers. Only in-frame clones appear in the TCRdb table, and some are missing; sequencing was by immunoSEQ multiplex PCR. The sample shows fewer than 20,000 clones, 75% to 80% of them seen only once. The sequencing here drew on CD4+ or CD8+ T cells sorted from blood, taken in a trial of the OX40 agonist ivuxolimab. The receptor source for this set is an adult with an advanced solid tumor such as melanoma, head and neck, liver or kidney cancer.

This chain joins TRBV13 and TRBJ2-7; 9 bases map to TRBD2. The germline V gene encodes CDR1 PRHDT and CDR2 FYEKMQ (reference sequence). V shed 1 base and J 2 bases; nucleotides not matched to a gene: 3. This CDR3 is built from 15 residues. The CDR3 here is CASSLVAGAPYEQYF. CDR3 coding DNA: TGTGCCAGCAGCTTAGTAGCGGGGGCCCCCTACGAGCAGTACTTC.

The chain links TRBV19 to TRBJ2-1, with D tentatively TRBD1 (6 bases). This CDR3 has 14 residues. The germline V gene has CDR1 LNHDA and CDR2 SQIVND (reference sequence). Deletions cut 7 bases from V and 5 bases from J, with 15 bases between. CDR3 in amino acids: CASKMAGTHNEQFF. CDR3 bases: TGTGCCAGTAAAATGGCCGGGACACACAATGAGCAGTTCTTC.

There are a few counts of this clone. This rearrangement joins TRBV27 to TRBJ2-3, with a tentative D call TRBD2 (7 bases). This CDR3 is built from 14 residues. Trimming stripped 6 bases from V and 2 bases from J, with 12 bases between. Germline CDR1 MNHEY, CDR2 SMNVEV (reference sequence). As DNA, the CDR3 is TGTGCCAGCAGACTGGGGGGGCCCACAGATACGCAGTATTTT. As protein: CASRLGGPTDTQYF.

This clone was seen just once. This chain connects TRBV7-2 to TRBJ1-4; D gene ambiguous. CDR1 and CDR2 (germline): SGHTA, FQGNSA. Trimming left V 2 bases short and J 2 bases short, with 12 bases between. The CDR3 covers 16 residues. Here the CDR3 DNA reads TGTGCCAGCAGCTTACTGGGGTCGGGGACTAATGAAAAACTGTTTTTT. It encodes CASSLLGSGTNEKLFF.

The V call is TRBV19, the J call TRBJ2-7; possibly TRBD1 for D (5 bases). Trimming left V 2 bases short and J 4 bases short, with 27 bases between. The CDR3 runs to 19 residues. The V gene's germline CDR1 is LNHDA and CDR2 SQIVND (reference sequence). The CDR3 DNA reads as TGTGCCAGTAGTATAAACCAGGGAACCCAAAACTTCGGAAGTTACGAGCAGTACTTC. This gives the protein CASSINQGTQNFGSYEQYF.

CDR3 coding DNA: TGTGCCAGCAGTTTAAGAGCAGGGGCAGATACGCAGTATTTT. It encodes CASSLRAGADTQYF. The chain carries TRBV11-2 and TRBJ2-3, with TRBD1 as a possible D gene (6 bases). CDR3 length equals 14 residues. CDR1 and CDR2 from the germline V gene are SGHAT and FQNNGV. V gave up 6 bases and J gave up 4 bases, with 14 bases separating them.

Only a few counts were recorded for this clone. The chain recombines TRBV19 with TRBJ1-1; a possible D gene is TRBD1 (5 bases). V lost 3 bases and J lost 1, with 12 bases in between. Germline CDR1 and CDR2: LNHDA and SQIVND (reference sequence). The CDR3 contains 15 residues. The DNA for the CDR3 is TGTGCCAGTAGTATCGGGGGTAATCAGAACACTGAAGCTTTCTTT. Translated: CASSIGGNQNTEAFF.

The J gene is TRBJ2-1, the V gene TRBV11-3; D is perhaps TRBD2 (5 bases). The CDR3 loop spans 14 amino acids. Germline V gene data show CDR1 as SGHNT and CDR2 as YENEEA. Trimming cost V 5 bases and J 6 bases, with 14 bases left between them. The CDR3 nucleotides read TGTGCCAGCAGCCCCGACAACCGGGGCAATGAGCAGTTCTTC. Protein product: CASSPDNRGNEQFF.

The CDR3 DNA sequence: TGTGCCAGCAGCTTTTCCGGGACAGGAAACAATGAGCAGTTCTTC. The encoded protein is CASSFSGTGNNEQFF. This chain connects TRBV11-3 to TRBJ2-1; 8 bases match TRBD1. CDR1 SGHNT and CDR2 YENEEA come from the germline V gene. CDR3 size: 15 residues. Unmatched junction bases numbered 6, after V lost 3 bases and J lost 5 bases.

A single count supports this clone. The genes are TRBV4-2 and TRBJ1-1; TRBD1 is a possible D gene (6 bases). V gave up 4 bases and J gave up 6 bases, with 18 bases separating them. The CDR3 runs to 15 residues. Germline assignment: CDR1 LGHNA and CDR2 YNFKEQ. The CDR3 loop is CASSLGGRSGAEAFF. The CDR3 region has the DNA TGTGCCAGCAGCCTAGGGGGACGGTCGGGGGCTGAAGCTTTCTTT.

V and J are TRBV4-2 and TRBJ2-2; unclear D gene. Germline CDR1 LGHNA, CDR2 YNFKEQ. The CDR3 sequence is 13 residues long. Trimming took off 3 bases at V and 7 bases at J, with 9 bases between the two ends. The CDR3 sequence: CASSQVFSGELFF. The CDR3, as DNA: TGTGCCAGCAGCCAGGTCTTTAGCGGGGAGCTGTTTTTT.

This clone was observed a handful of times. V and J are TRBV7-3 and TRBJ2-1; maybe TRBD2 (6 bases). Germline V gene sequence: CDR1 SGHTA, CDR2 FQGTGA. There are 16 residues in the CDR3. Trimming stripped 5 bases from V and 3 bases from J, with 17 bases between. This chain's CDR3 is CASSTPGVGSYNEQFF. The CDR3 bases are TGTGCCAGCAGCACCCCGGGGGTGGGAAGCTACAATGAGCAGTTCTTC.

The chain is built from TRBV11-2 and TRBJ1-6; D is unresolved. The germline V and J ends were trimmed by 2 bases and 6 bases, with 5 bases remaining between them. Germline CDR1 reads SGHAT; CDR2 reads FQNNGV. There are 13 residues in the CDR3. CDR3 sequence reads: CASSLIFNSPLHF. CDR3 bases: TGTGCCAGCAGCTTAATATTTAATTCACCCCTCCACTTT.

J is TRBJ2-2 and V is TRBV18; D gene ambiguous. The germline gives CDR1 KGHSH, CDR2 LQKENI. This CDR3 is built from 16 residues. The V end was cut by 6 bases, the J end by 3 bases, with 17 bases between. The CDR3 DNA is TGTGCCAGCTCCCGCTTAAGAGTATCGGACACCGGGGAGCTGTTTTTT. Translating gives CASSRLRVSDTGELFF.

This chain joins TRBV28 and TRBJ2-7; possible D gene TRBD2, 5 bases. V lost 8 bases and J lost 4, with 18 bases in between. The CDR3 totals 14 residues. Germline V gene lookup returns CDR1 MDHEN and CDR2 SYDVKM. The CDR3 DNA is TGTGCCAGCCTTAACTTAGCTTCGGGGTACGAGCAGTACTTC. Translated: CASLNLASGYEQYF.

The rearrangement joins TRBV6-5 to TRBJ2-1; no reliable D call. Germline CDR1 reads MNHEY; CDR2 reads SVGAGI. Trimming shortened V by 2 bases and J by 7 bases, and 15 bases separated the two germline ends. This CDR3 is 15 amino acids long. In nucleotides, the CDR3 is TGTGCCAGCAGTTACAGAGCTCGCGCCGGGAATGAGCAGTTCTTC. The encoded protein is CASSYRARAGNEQFF.

The CDR3 DNA reads TGTGCCAGCAGCGTTGGACTGATAGGAGAGACCCAGTACTTC. Translated: CASSVGLIGETQYF. This sequence joins TRBV9 and TRBJ2-5; D is possibly TRBD2 (5 bases). The CDR3 is 14 amino acids. CDR1 SGDLS and CDR2 YYNGEE come from the germline V gene. V lost 2 bases, J lost 4 bases, and 12 bases lay in between.

By sample share, this clone is medium-sized. This chain links TRBV28 with TRBJ2-7; tentative D call: TRBD2 (6 bases). V was pared by 2 bases and J by 2 bases, with 19 bases between. The V gene's germline CDR1 is MDHEN and CDR2 SYDVKM. This CDR3 is 17 amino acids long. The CDR3 region is CASSLPLGVAATYEQYF. For the CDR3, the DNA is TGTGCCAGCAGTTTACCCCTGGGGGTAGCGGCCACCTACGAGCAGTACTTC. Complete variable domain (other parts from reference TRBV28 and TRBJ2-7): DVKVTQSSRYLVKRTGEKVFLECVQDMDHENMFWYRQDPGLGLRLIYFSYDVKMKEKGDIPEGYSVSREKKERFSLILESASTNQTSMYLCASSLPLGVAATYEQYFGPGTRLTVT.

This clone was observed a single time. The CDR3 reads CASSPGKTSGNTIYF. The DNA for the CDR3 is TGCGCCAGCAGCCCCGGGAAGACCTCTGGAAACACCATATATTTT. The chain has TRBV5-1 and TRBJ1-3, with D unclear. The CDR3 is 15 residues long. V was clipped by 4 bases and J by 0 bases, with 11 bases between them. Germline values: CDR1 SGHRS, CDR2 YFSETQ.